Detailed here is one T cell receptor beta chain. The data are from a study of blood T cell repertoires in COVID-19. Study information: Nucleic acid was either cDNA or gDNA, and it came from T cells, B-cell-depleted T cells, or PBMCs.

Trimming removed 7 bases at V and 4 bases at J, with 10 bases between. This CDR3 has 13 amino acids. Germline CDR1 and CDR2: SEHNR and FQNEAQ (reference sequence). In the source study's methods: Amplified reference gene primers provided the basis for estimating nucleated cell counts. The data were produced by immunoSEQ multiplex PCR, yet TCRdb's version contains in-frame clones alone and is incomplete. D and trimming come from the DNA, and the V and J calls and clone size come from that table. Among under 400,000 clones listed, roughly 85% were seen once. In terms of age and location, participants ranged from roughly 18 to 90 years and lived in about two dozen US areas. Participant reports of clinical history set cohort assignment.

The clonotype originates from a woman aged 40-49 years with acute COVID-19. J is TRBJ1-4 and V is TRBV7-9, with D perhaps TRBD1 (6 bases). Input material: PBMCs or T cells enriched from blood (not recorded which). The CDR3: CASTQGYNEKLFF. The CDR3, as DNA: TGTGCCAGCACTCAGGGGTATAATGAAAAACTGTTTTTT.